This entry is about one T cell receptor (beta chain). Its antigen has not been determined. No much larger clonotype is one base removed from it; base qualities were not supplied. The source of the sample is a study of blood T cell repertoires in COVID-19 (dated by TCRdb to the early 2020s). Notes on the research overall: The collaborator samples originated in the United States, Italy and Spain and spanned the acute and convalescent phases of COVID-19. The repertoires were released in a freely available public database intended as a resource for research on the immune response to SARS-CoV-2. The material from the prospective study consisted of cDNA or gDNA derived from T cells, B-cell-depleted T cells, or PBMCs. The samples were drawn from the first 160 participants of the ongoing ImmuneRACE study and from 1,200 or so subjects provided by 6 global collaborators. Where available, HLA class I and class II types were obtained from metadata supplied by the sample provider rather than from assay-based typing. The dataset comprised deeply sampled blood TCRbeta repertoires from subjects exposed to, actively infected with, or recovered from COVID-19. Sample metadata almost always included a de-identified subject ID, COVID-19 status, age in years and sex. General study outcomes and caveats: Clinical and demographic metadata were provided uncurated, with the amount varying by source and participant.

Each collaborating institution followed its own protocols to collect whole blood in K2EDTA tubes. For TCRbeta analysis, collaborator samples were shipped as frozen whole blood, as isolated PBMCs, or as DNA extracted from either sample type. TCRbeta CDR3 regions were amplified from genomic DNA using the immunoSEQ Assay, a bias-controlled multiplex PCR. The original methods were these. Within the assay, amplification of reference gene primers was used to estimate how many nucleated cells each sample contained. To quantify the absolute abundance of each unique TCRbeta CDR3 rearrangement, sequence reads were collapsed and filtered. For each sample, productive Simpson clonality was calculated as the square root of Simpson's diversity index over productive rearrangements. TCRdb stores this immuneACCESS table with in-frame sequences only. Part of the clones is absent; in the studies checked, under half of the shortfall reflects unresolved V genes, and no reason is known for the rest. Clone size and the V and J calls come from that table; the DNA yielded D and trimming. This sample comprises 70,000 to 95,000 clones, approximately 82% of them detected only once. Of the sample, 20% to 25% falls within the top ten clones.

The TCR sequence derives from a woman between 45 and 65 years old with acute or convalescent COVID-19. Sample: peripheral blood.

The CDR3: CASSLSVSSYNEQFF. The nucleotide sequence reads TGCGCCAGCAGCTTGTCGGTAAGCTCCTACAATGAGCAGTTCTTC. The rearrangement joined TRBV5-1 to TRBJ2-1; the D gene cannot be named for sure. The germline V gene specifies SGHRS as CDR1 and YFSETQ as CDR2. Spanning cysteine to phenylalanine, the CDR3 consists of 15 amino acids. Of the read, only the CDR3 DNA is kept; its 45 bases are in frame from base 1. The V end loses 1 base and the J end loses 0 bases, and a stretch of 8 bases separates them.